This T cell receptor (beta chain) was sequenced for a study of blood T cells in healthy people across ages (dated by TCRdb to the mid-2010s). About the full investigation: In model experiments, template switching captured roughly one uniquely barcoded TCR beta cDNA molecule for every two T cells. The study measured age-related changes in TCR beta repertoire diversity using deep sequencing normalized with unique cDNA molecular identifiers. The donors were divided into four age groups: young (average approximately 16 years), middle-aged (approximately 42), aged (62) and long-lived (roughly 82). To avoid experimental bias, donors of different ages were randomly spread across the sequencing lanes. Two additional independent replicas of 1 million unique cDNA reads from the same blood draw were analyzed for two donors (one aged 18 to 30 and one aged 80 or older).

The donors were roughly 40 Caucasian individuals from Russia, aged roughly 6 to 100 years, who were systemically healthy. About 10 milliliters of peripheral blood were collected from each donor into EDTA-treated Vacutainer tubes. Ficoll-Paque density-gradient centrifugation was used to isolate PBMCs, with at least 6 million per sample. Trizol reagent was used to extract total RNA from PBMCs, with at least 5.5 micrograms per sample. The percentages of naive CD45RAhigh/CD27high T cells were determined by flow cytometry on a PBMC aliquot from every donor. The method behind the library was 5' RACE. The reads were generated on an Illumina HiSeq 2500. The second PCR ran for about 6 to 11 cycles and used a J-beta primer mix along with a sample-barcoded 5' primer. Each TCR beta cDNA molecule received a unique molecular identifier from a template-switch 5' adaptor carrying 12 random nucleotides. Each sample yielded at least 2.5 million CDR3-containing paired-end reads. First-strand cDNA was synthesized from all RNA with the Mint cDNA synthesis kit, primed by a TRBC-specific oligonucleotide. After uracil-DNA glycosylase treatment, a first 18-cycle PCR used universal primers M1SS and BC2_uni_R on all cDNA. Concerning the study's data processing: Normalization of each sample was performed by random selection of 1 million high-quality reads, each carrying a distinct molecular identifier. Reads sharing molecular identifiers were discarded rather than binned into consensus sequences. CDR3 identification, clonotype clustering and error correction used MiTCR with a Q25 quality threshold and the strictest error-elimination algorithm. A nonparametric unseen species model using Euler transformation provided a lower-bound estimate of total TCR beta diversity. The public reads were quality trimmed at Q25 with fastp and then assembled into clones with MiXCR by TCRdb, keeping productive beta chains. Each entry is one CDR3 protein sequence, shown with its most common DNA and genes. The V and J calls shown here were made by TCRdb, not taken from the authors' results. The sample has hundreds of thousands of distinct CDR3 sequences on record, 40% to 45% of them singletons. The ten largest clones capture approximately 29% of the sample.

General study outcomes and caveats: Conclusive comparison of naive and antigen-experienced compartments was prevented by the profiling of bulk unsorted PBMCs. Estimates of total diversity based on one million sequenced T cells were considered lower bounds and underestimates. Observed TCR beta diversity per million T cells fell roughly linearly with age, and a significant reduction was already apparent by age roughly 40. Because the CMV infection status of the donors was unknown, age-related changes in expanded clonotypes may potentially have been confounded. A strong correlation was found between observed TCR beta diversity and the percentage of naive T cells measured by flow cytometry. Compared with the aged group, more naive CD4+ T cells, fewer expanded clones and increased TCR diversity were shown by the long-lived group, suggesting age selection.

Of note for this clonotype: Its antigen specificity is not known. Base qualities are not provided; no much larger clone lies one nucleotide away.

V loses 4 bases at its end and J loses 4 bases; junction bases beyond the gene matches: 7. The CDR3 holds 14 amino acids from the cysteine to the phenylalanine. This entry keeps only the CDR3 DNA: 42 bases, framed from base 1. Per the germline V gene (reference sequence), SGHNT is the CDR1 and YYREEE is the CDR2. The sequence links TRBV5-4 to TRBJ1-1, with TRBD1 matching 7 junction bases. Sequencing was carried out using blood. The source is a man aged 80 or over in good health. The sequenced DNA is TGTGCCAGCAGCCTGGGACAGACTGGCACTGAAGCTTTCTTT. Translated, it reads CASSLGQTGTEAFF.